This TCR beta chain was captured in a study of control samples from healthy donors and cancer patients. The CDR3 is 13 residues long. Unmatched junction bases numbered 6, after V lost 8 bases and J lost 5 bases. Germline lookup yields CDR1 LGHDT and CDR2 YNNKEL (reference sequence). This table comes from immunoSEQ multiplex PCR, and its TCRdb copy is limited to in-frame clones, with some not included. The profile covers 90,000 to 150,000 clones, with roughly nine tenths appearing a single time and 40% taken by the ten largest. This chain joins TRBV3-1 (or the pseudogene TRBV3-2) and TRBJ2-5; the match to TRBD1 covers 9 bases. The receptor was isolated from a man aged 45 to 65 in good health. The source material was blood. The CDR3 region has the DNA TGTGCCAGCGGGACAGGGCTTAGGGAGACCCAGTACTTC. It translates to CASGTGLRETQYF.